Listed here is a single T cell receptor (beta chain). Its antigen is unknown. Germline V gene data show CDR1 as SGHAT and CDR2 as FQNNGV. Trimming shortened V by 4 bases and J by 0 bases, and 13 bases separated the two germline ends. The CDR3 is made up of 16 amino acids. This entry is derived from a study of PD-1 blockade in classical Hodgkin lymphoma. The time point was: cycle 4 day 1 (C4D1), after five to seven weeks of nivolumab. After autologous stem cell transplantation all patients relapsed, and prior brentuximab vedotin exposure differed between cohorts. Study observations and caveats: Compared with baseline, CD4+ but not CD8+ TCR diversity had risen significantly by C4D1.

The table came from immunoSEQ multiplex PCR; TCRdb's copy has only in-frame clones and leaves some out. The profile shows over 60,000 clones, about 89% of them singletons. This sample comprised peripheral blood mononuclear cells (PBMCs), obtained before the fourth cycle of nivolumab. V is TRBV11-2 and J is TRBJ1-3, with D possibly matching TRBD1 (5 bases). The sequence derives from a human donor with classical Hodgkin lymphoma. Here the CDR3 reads CASSSWGTYSGNTIYF. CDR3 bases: TGTGCCAGCAGCTCCTGGGGCACCTACTCTGGAAACACCATATATTTT. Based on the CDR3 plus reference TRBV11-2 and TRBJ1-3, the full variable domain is EAGVAQSPRYKIIEKRQSVAFWCNPISGHATLYWYQQILGQGPKLLIQFQNNGVVDDSQLPKDRFSAERLKGVDSTLKIQPAKLEDSAVYLCASSSWGTYSGNTIYFGEGSWLTVV.